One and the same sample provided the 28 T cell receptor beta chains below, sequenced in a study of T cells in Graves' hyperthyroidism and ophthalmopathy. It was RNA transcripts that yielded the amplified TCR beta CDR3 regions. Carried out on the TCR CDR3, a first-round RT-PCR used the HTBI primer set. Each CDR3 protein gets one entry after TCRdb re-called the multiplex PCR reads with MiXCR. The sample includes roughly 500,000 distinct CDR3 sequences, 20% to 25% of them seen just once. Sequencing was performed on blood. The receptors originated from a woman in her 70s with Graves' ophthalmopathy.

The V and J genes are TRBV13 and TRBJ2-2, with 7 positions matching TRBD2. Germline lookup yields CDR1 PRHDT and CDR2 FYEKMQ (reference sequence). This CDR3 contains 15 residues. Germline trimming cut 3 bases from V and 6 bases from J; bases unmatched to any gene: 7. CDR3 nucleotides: TGTGCCAGCAGCTTGACGACTAGCTGGCCCGGGGAGCTGTTTTTT. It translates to CASSLTTSWPGELFF.

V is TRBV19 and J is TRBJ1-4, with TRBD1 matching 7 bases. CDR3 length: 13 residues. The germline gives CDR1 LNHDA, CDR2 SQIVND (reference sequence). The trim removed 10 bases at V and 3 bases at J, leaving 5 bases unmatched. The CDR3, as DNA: TGTGCCACCCGGACAGGCCCTAATGAAAAACTGTTTTTT. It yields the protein CATRTGPNEKLFF.

The DNA of the CDR3 is TGTGCCTGGAGTGTGACGGGGGCCGGTGGCTACACCTTC. It translates to CAWSVTGAGGYTF. The rearrangement uses TRBV30 and TRBJ1-2; possible D gene TRBD1, 6 bases. Germline V gene lookup returns CDR1 GTSNPN and CDR2 SVGIG (reference sequence). CDR3 size: 13 residues. The ends were cut back, 0 bases at V and 7 bases at J, with 12 bases in the middle. The variable domain in full, with the rest retrieved from reference TRBV30 and TRBJ1-2, is SQTIHQWPATLVQPVGSPLSLECTVEGTSNPNLYWYRQAAGRGLQLLFYSVGIGQISSEVPQNLSASRPQDRQFILSSKKLLLSDSGFYLCAWSVTGAGGYTFGSGTRLTVV.

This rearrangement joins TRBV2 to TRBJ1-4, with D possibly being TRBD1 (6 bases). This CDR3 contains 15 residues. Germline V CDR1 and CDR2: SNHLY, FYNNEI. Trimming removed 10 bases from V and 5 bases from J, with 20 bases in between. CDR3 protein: CATQGGLQGNEKLFF. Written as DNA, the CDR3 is TGTGCCACCCAAGGGGGGCTACAGGGAAATGAAAAACTGTTTTTT.

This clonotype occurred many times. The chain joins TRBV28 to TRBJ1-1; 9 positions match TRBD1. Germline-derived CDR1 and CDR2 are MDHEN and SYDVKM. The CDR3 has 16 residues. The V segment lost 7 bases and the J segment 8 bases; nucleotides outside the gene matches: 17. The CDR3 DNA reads TGTGCCAGCACCCCGCTGGGGGGACAGGGTAGTAACGAAGCTTTCTTT. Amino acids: CASTPLGGQGSNEAFF. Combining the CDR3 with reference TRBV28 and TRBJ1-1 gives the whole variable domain DVKVTQSSRYLVKRTGEKVFLECVQDMDHENMFWYRQDPGLGLRLIYFSYDVKMKEKGDIPEGYSVSREKKERFSLILESASTNQTSMYLCASTPLGGQGSNEAFFGQGTRLTVV.

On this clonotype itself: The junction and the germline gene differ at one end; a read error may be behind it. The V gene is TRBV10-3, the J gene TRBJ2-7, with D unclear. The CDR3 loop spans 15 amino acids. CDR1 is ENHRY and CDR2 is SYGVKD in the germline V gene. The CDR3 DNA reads TGTGCCATCAGTGAGCCAGCAAAGTCTTCCTTCGAGCAGTACTTC. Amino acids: CAISEPAKSSFEQYF.

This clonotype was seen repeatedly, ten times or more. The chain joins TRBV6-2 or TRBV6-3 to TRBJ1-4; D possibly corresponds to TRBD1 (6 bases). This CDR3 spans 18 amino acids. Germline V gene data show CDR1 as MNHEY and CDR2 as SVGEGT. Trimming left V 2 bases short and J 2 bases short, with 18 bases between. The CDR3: CASSYPSRGLRTNEKLFF. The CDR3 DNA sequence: TGTGCCAGCAGTTACCCCTCCCGGGGGCTACGGACTAATGAAAAACTGTTTTTT.

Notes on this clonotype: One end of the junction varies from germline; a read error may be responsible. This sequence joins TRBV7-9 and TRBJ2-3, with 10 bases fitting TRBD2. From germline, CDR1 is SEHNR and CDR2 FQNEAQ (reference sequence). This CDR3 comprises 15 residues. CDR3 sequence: CVSSLALAGADTQYF. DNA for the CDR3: TGTGTCAGCAGCTTAGCGCTAGCGGGAGCGGATACGCAGTATTTT. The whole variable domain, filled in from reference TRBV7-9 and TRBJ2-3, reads DTGVSQNPRHKITKRGQNVTFRCDPISEHNRLYWYRQTLGQGPEFLTYFQNEAQLEKSRLLSDRFSAERPKGSFSTLEIQRTEQGDSAMYLCVSSLALAGADTQYFGPGTRLTVL.

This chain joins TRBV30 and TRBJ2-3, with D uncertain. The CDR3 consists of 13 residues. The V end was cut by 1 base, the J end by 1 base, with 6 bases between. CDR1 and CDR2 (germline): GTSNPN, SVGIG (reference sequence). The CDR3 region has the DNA TGTGCCTGGAGTGGAAAGGGCACAGATACGCAGTATTTT. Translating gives CAWSGKGTDTQYF.

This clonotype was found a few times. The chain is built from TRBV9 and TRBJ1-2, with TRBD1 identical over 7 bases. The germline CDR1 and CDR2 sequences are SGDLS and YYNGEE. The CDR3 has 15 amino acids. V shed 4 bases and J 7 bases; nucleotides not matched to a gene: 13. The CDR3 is CASSPQTGQGLGYTF. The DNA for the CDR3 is TGTGCCAGCAGCCCTCAGACAGGGCAGGGCCTTGGCTACACCTTC.

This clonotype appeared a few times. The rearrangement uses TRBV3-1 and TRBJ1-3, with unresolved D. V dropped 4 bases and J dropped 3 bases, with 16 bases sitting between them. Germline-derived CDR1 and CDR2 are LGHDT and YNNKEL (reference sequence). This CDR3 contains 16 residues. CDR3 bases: TGTGCCAGCAGCCCCCTCCCGACGGGGATTGGAAACACCATATATTTT. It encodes CASSPLPTGIGNTIYF.

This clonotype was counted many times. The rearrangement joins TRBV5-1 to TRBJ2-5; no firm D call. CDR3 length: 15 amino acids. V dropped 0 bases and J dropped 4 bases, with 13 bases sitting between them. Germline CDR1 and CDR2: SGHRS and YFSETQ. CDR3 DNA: TGCGCCAGCAGCTTGGACGACGCGGTCGGAGAGACCCAGTACTTC. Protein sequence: CASSLDDAVGETQYF.

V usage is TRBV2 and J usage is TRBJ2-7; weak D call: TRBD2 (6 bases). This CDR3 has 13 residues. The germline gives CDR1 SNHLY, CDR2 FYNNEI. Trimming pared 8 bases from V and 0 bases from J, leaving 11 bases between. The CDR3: CASVGGTSYEQYF. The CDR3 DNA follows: TGTGCCAGCGTGGGAGGCACCTCCTACGAGCAGTACTTC. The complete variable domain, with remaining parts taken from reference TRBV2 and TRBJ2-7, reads EPEVTQTPSHQVTQMGQEVILRCVPISNHLYFYWYRQILGQKVEFLVSFYNNEISEKSEIFDDQFSVERPDGSNFTLKIRSTKLEDSAMYFCASVGGTSYEQYFGPGTRLTVT.

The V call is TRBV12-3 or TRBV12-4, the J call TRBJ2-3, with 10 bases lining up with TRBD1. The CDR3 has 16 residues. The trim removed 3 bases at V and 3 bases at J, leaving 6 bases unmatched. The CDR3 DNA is TGTGCCAGCAGTTTGGACAGGGGGTGGGGGACAGATACGCAGTATTTT. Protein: CASSLDRGWGTDTQYF.

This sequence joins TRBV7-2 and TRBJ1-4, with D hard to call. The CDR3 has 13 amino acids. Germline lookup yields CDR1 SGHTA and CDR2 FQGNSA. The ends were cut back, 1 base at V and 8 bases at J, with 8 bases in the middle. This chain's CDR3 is CASSLGRREKLFF. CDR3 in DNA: TGTGCCAGCAGCTTAGGGAGGAGAGAAAAACTGTTTTTT.

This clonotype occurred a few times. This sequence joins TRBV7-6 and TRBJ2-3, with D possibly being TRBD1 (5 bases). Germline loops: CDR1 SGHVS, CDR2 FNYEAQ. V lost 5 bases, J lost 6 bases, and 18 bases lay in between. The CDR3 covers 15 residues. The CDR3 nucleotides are TGTGCCAGCAGCCCCGGCAGGGCCTGGTCGGATACGCAGTATTTT. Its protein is CASSPGRAWSDTQYF.

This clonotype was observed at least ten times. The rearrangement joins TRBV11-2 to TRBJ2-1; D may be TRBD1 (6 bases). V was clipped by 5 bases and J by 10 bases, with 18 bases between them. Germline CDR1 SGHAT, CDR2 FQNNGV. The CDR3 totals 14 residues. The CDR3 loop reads CASSLRRTAGEQFF. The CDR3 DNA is TGTGCCAGCAGCCTTCGCCGGACAGCTGGGGAGCAGTTCTTC.

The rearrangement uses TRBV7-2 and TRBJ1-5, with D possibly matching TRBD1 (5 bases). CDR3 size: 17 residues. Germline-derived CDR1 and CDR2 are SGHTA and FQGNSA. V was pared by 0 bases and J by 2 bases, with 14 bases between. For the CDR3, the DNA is TGTGCCAGCAGCTTAGCGGGGCCGGGTTGGGGCAATCAGCCCCAGCATTTT. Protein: CASSLAGPGWGNQPQHF.

CDR3 nucleotides: TGTGCCAGCAGTTCCGCGGGCCTCGAGGCGAGCCATGAGCAGTTCTTC. It codes for CASSSAGLEASHEQFF. The chain carries TRBV6-1 and TRBJ2-1, with D possibly TRBD2 on 5 matching bases. This CDR3 is 16 amino acids long. Germline V gives CDR1 MNHNS, CDR2 SASEGT. V lost 5 bases and J 8 bases, leaving 22 bases between the germline ends.

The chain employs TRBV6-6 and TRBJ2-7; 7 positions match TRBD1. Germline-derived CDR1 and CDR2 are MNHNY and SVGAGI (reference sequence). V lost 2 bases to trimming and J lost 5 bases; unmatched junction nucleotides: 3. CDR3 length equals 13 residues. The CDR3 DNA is TGTGCCAGCAGTTACACAGGGGATAACGAGCAGTACTTC. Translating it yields CASSYTGDNEQYF.

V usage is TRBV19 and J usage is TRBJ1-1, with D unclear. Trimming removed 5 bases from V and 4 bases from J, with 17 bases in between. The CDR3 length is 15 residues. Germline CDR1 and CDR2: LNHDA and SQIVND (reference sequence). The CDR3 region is CASSPSFRAATEAFF. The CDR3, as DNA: TGTGCCAGTAGTCCCTCTTTTAGAGCAGCCACTGAAGCTTTCTTT.

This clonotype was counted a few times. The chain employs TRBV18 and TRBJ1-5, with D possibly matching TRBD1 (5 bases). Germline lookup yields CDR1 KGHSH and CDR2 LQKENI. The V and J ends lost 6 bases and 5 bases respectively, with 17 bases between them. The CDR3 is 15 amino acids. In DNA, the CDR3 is TGTGCCAGCTCCCCGCCCGGGACGGAAGATCAGCCCCAGCATTTT. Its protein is CASSPPGTEDQPQHF. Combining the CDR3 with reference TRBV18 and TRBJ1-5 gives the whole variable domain NAGVMQNPRHLVRRRGQEARLRCSPMKGHSHVYWYRQLPEEGLKFMVYLQKENIIDESGMPKERFSAEFPKEGPSILRIQQVVRGDSAAYFCASSPPGTEDQPQHFGDGTRLSIL.

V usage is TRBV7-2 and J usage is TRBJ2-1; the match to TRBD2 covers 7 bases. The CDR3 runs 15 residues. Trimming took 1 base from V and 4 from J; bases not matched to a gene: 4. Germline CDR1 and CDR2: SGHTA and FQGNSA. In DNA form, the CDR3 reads TGTGCCAGCAGCTTAGTGGGAGGGTATTACAATGAGCAGTTCTTC. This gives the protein CASSLVGGYYNEQFF. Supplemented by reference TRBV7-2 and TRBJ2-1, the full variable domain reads GAGVSQSPSNKVTEKGKDVELRCDPISGHTALYWYRQSLGQGLEFLIYFQGNSAPDKSGLPSDRFSAERTGGSVSTLTIQRTQQEDSAVYLCASSLVGGYYNEQFFGPGTRLTVL.

CDR3 sequence reads: CASVRASSYNEQFF. CDR3 in DNA: TGTGCCAGCGTCAGGGCTAGCTCCTACAATGAGCAGTTCTTC. This rearrangement joins TRBV7-9 to TRBJ2-1, with D tentatively TRBD1 (5 bases). Germline CDR1 SEHNR, CDR2 FQNEAQ (reference sequence). V shed 8 bases and J shed 0 bases, with 11 bases lying between them. The CDR3 has 14 residues.

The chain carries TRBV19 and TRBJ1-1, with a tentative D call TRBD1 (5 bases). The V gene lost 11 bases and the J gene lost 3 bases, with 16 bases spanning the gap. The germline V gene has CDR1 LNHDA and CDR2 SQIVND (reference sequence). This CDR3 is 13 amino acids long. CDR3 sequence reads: CAAAWGEDTEAFF. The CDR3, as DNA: TGTGCCGCAGCCTGGGGGGAGGACACTGAAGCTTTCTTT.

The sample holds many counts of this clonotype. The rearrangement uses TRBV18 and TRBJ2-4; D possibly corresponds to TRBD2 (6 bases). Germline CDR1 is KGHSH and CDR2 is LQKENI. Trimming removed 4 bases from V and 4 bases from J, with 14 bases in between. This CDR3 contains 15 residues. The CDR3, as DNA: TGTGCCAGCTCACATACCGGGACTCAAAAAAACATTCAGTACTTC. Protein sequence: CASSHTGTQKNIQYF.

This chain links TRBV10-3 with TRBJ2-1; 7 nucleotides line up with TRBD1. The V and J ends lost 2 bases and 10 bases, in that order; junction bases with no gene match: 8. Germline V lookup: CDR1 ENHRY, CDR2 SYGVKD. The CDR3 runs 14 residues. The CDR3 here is CAISEETGRREQFF. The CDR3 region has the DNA TGTGCCATCAGTGAGGAGACAGGGCGCAGGGAGCAGTTCTTC.

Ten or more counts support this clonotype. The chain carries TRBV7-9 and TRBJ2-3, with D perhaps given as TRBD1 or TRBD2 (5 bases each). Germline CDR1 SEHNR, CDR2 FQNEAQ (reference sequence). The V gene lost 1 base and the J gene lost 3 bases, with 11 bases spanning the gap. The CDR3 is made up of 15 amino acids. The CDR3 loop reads CASSLEAGTTDTQYF. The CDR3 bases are TGTGCCAGCAGCTTAGAGGCAGGGACGACAGATACGCAGTATTTT.